These 10 T cell receptor beta chains came from one sample sequenced in a study of brain T cells in children with intractable seizures. The sample's time point: blood from clinic visit 5 months post-surgery; TSC patient then seizure free. Data came from immunoSEQ multiplex PCR; TCRdb stores just in-frame clones and leaves some out. The repertoire has under 400,000 clones, approximately 93% of them found once; the top ten carry under 7%. Sequenced here: peripheral blood, sampled approximately 5 months after surgery. The receptors stem from a boy in the first two years of life with tuberous sclerosis and intractable seizures.

The chain joins TRBV29-1 to TRBJ1-4; no firm D call. The V gene lost 7 bases and the J gene lost 4 bases, with 19 bases spanning the gap. From germline, CDR1 is SQVTM and CDR2 ANQGSEA. The CDR3 totals 15 residues. The CDR3, as DNA: TGCAGCGCTTCGCCCCGAGACACCTTTAATGAAAAACTGTTTTTT. As protein: CSASPRDTFNEKLFF. The full variable domain, rest sourced from reference TRBV29-1 and TRBJ1-4, is SAVISQKPSRDICQRGTSLTIQCQVDSQVTMMFWYRQQPGQSLTLIATANQGSEATYESGFVIDKFPISRPNLTFSTLTVSNMSPEDSSIYLCSASPRDTFNEKLFFGSGTQLSVL.

J is TRBJ1-1 and V is TRBV12-3 or TRBV12-4, with D tentatively TRBD1 (5 bases). This CDR3 has 13 residues. V shed 6 bases and J shed 1 base, with 9 bases lying between them. The CDR3 region has the DNA TGTGCCAGCAGACCCGGACAGAACACTGAAGCTTTCTTT. It is translated as CASRPGQNTEAFF.

The V call is TRBV15, the J call TRBJ2-5; D is uncertain. The CDR3 length is 14 residues. The germline CDR1 and CDR2 sequences are LNHNV and YYDKDF (reference sequence). Trimming shortened V by 1 base and J by 3 bases, and 9 bases separated the two germline ends. The CDR3 loop is CATSRATKEETQYF. The CDR3 bases are TGTGCCACCAGCAGAGCTACCAAGGAAGAGACCCAGTACTTC.

The chain has TRBV9 and TRBJ1-6, with a weak D call TRBD1 (6 bases). CDR3 length equals 14 residues. V was cut by 0 bases and J by 10 bases, with 11 bases left in between. Germline V gives CDR1 SGDLS, CDR2 YYNGEE. The CDR3 DNA reads as TGTGCCAGCAGCGTAGGGGGGGCAGGGTCACCCCTCCACTTT. Amino acids: CASSVGGAGSPLHF.

This clone has just one count. The V call is TRBV9, the J call TRBJ1-2; maybe TRBD1 (5 bases). Germline loops: CDR1 SGDLS, CDR2 YYNGEE. The CDR3 totals 15 residues. Trimming cost V 0 bases and J 5 bases, with 14 bases left between them. The CDR3 DNA reads TGTGCCAGCAGCGTAGAAAGGGACGGAGTATATGGCTACACCTTC. Translating gives CASSVERDGVYGYTF.

The V and J genes are TRBV21-1 and TRBJ1-5; the table's D call, TRBD1, was not checked against the DNA. TRBV21-1 is an annotated pseudogene. This CDR3 comprises 16 residues. The CDR3 sequence: CASSNPTGRDNQPQHF. DNA of the CDR3: TGTGCCAGCAGCAACCCGACAGGCAGGGATAATCAGCCCCAGCATTTT.

The V gene is TRBV5-1, the J gene TRBJ2-3; TRBD2 might be the D (6 bases). The CDR3 length is 16 residues. Germline CDR1 is SGHRS and CDR2 is YFSETQ. V was trimmed by 0 bases and J by 2 bases, leaving 13 bases between them. The CDR3: CASSLVVGGDTDTQYF. The CDR3 bases are TGCGCCAGCAGCTTGGTGGTTGGCGGGGACACAGATACGCAGTATTTT.

The chain couples TRBV9 to TRBJ2-5; no clear D. CDR3 length: 13 residues. Looked up from germline, CDR1 is SGDLS and CDR2 is YYNGEE. The V end was cut by 3 bases, the J end by 3 bases, with 9 bases between. CDR3 region: CASSASYEETQYF. As DNA, the CDR3 is TGTGCCAGCAGCGCGAGCTACGAAGAGACCCAGTACTTC.

The chain is built from TRBV10-3 and TRBJ1-4; D unresolved. CDR3 length: 12 amino acids. Germline V gene data show CDR1 as ENHRY and CDR2 as SYGVKD. With 6 bases removed from V and 3 bases from J, the gap between germline ends came to 5 bases. CDR3 sequence: CAIRDPNEKLFF. Written as DNA, the CDR3 is TGTGCCATCAGGGACCCTAATGAAAAACTGTTTTTT.

A note on this clone: Mismatch with germline at one junction end may stem from a read error. The chain couples TRBV25-1 to TRBJ1-6; D is unclear. The CDR3 covers 15 residues. Germline V gene sequence: CDR1 MGHDK, CDR2 SYGVNS. The CDR3 spells CAGSIHRSDNSPLHF. CDR3 in DNA: TGTGCCGGCAGTATCCATCGGTCCGATAATTCACCCCTCCACTTT.